The 22 T cell receptor beta chains reported below all come from one sample, sequenced in a study of blood T cells in healthy people across ages. Primers used in a second PCR of about 7 to 12 cycles were a sample-barcoded 5' primer and a J-beta primer mix. TCRdb processed the 5' RACE reads anew with MiXCR; each CDR3 protein has one entry. The sample lists approximately 1,700,000 distinct CDR3 sequences, around 42% seen once, with 23% in the top ten. Source material: blood. The receptors stem from a human donor in good health.

Only a few counts were recorded for this clonotype. The chain couples TRBV20-1 to TRBJ2-3; 9 bases map to TRBD2. The CDR3 is 14 amino acids. Germline CDR1 is DFQATT and CDR2 is SNEGSKA (reference sequence). Unmatched junction bases numbered 7, after V lost 7 bases and J lost 2 bases. CDR3 nucleotide sequence: TGCAGTGGGGTTAGCGGGGGCCACACAGATACGCAGTATTTT. This encodes CSGVSGGHTDTQYF.

The rearrangement joins TRBV18 to TRBJ2-6; weak D call: TRBD1 (5 bases). Trimming cost V 4 bases and J 0 bases, with 10 bases left between them. CDR1 KGHSH and CDR2 LQKENI come from the germline V gene. The CDR3 has 16 amino acids. CDR3 sequence (DNA): TGTGCCAGCTCACAACTCGACAGCTCTGGGGCCAACGTCCTGACTTTC. Amino acids: CASSQLDSSGANVLTF.

The table lists this clonotype with a few counts. A much larger clonotype is one base distant, so this may be a read error. The chain has TRBV7-3 and TRBJ2-1, with 8 positions matching TRBD2. The end of the DNA is better explained by TRBJ2-7, so the J call may be wrong. The CDR3 has 14 residues. Germline V gene data show CDR1 as SGHTA and CDR2 as FQGTGA. The CDR3 DNA sequence: TGTGCCAGCAGCGCTAGCGGGTCCTACAATGAGCAGTACTTC. It is translated as CASSASGSYNEQYF.

This chain connects TRBV7-8 to TRBJ2-4, with 7 bases aligning to TRBD1. The J call may be incorrect, as the DNA end agrees better with TRBJ2-7. The CDR3 spans 12 residues. Germline V gene lookup returns CDR1 SGHVS and CDR2 FQNEAQ. CDR3 loop: CASSIYRGEQYF. In nucleotides, the CDR3 is TGTGCCAGCAGCATATACAGGGGCGAGCAGTACTTC.

This clonotype was counted a few times. V usage is TRBV5-5 and J usage is TRBJ2-4; perhaps TRBD1 as D (6 bases). The DNA matches TRBJ2-7 better at its end, which makes the J call doubtful. This CDR3 spans 13 amino acids. Germline-derived CDR1 and CDR2 are SGHKS and YYEKEE (reference sequence). The CDR3 DNA follows: TGTGCCAGCAGACGGACAGTTTCCTACGAGCAGTACTTC. This gives the protein CASRRTVSYEQYF.

The sample holds a few counts of this clonotype. The CDR3 region is CSARDLGAQQHSLYQETQYF. In DNA, the CDR3 is TGCAGTGCTAGAGACCTGGGGGCCCAGCAACACTCCTTGTACCAAGAGACCCAGTACTTC. The V gene is TRBV20-1, the J gene TRBJ2-5; maybe TRBD1 (6 bases). This CDR3 comprises 20 residues. Trimming stripped 0 bases from V and 0 bases from J, with 26 bases between. The V gene's germline CDR1 is DFQATT and CDR2 SNEGSKA (reference sequence).

Turning to this clonotype: The junction does not match germline at one end; this may be a read error. The CDR3 region has the DNA TGTTCCAGCAGCTTAGAGACCCTCGGGACGCAGTATTTT. Protein: CSSSLETLGTQYF. The rearrangement joins TRBV7-9 to TRBJ2-3, with unresolved D. Germline V gene lookup returns CDR1 SEHNR and CDR2 FQNEAQ (reference sequence). The CDR3 has 13 amino acids.

This rearrangement joins TRBV12-3 or TRBV12-4 to TRBJ1-2; D is possibly TRBD1 (5 bases). The CDR3 spans 14 residues. V was trimmed by 3 bases and J by 4 bases, leaving 12 bases between them. The CDR3 reads CASSFTGRSYGYTF. In nucleotides, the CDR3 is TGTGCCAGCAGTTTCACGGGGCGCAGCTATGGCTACACCTTC.

This chain joins TRBV20-1 and TRBJ2-7; 8 nucleotides align to TRBD1. V lost 2 bases and J lost 4; bases outside the gene matches: 22. This CDR3 is 19 amino acids long. Germline CDR1 reads DFQATT; CDR2 reads SNEGSKA (reference sequence). CDR3 in amino acids: CSARQWIWTGKNWKYEQYF. The CDR3 DNA follows: TGCAGTGCTAGACAATGGATATGGACAGGGAAAAACTGGAAGTACGAGCAGTACTTC.

V is TRBV20-1 and J is TRBJ1-6; D not certain. Trimming shortened V by 3 bases and J by 0 bases, and 21 bases separated the two germline ends. Germline assignment: CDR1 DFQATT and CDR2 SNEGSKA (reference sequence). There are 19 residues in the CDR3. The CDR3 DNA follows: TGCAGTGCTAGTCACGGGGATCCCTGGGGAAGCTCCTATAATTCACCCCTCCACTTT. Translated: CSASHGDPWGSSYNSPLHF.

V usage is TRBV7-2 and J usage is TRBJ2-5; 12 bases line up with TRBD2. J gave up 4 bases and V 3 bases, and 6 bases lay outside the gene matches. The CDR3 length is 16 residues. The germline V gene has CDR1 SGHTA and CDR2 FQGNSA. CDR3 sequence reads: CASSLALAGGPETQYF. The CDR3, as DNA: TGTGCCAGCAGCTTGGCCCTAGCGGGGGGGCCAGAGACCCAGTACTTC.

This chain connects TRBV6-5 to TRBJ1-2; maybe TRBD1 (6 bases). The V end was cut by 10 bases, the J end by 2 bases, with 23 bases between. The germline CDR1 and CDR2 sequences are MNHEY and SVGAGI. CDR3 length equals 16 residues. The CDR3 sequence is CATSRGGFDTNYGYTF. In DNA form, the CDR3 reads TGTGCCACCTCTAGAGGGGGATTCGACACCAACTATGGCTACACCTTC.

This clonotype came up many times. The chain carries TRBV7-2 and TRBJ2-4, with D maybe TRBD1 (5 bases). V was clipped by 6 bases and J by 3 bases, with 9 bases between them. CDR1 SGHTA and CDR2 FQGNSA come from the germline V gene. The CDR3 sequence is 13 residues long. CDR3 nucleotides: TGTGCCAGCAGTCCAGGGTTCAAAAACATTCAGTACTTC. As protein: CASSPGFKNIQYF.

This clonotype was seen a few times. V usage is TRBV7-2 and J usage is TRBJ2-5; no reliable D call. The CDR3 has 14 residues. V lost 2 bases, J lost 2 bases, and 9 bases lay in between. Germline V lookup: CDR1 SGHTA, CDR2 FQGNSA. This chain's CDR3 is CASSLFRLQETQYF. The CDR3 DNA reads as TGTGCCAGCAGCTTATTCAGGTTGCAAGAGACCCAGTACTTC.

A few counts support this clonotype. The rearrangement joins TRBV6-1 to TRBJ2-7; D may be TRBD1 (5 bases). This CDR3 has 13 residues. The V and J ends lost 4 bases and 2 bases respectively, with 9 bases between them. Germline CDR1 is MNHNS and CDR2 is SASEGT. CDR3 amino acids: CASSVVGPYEQYF. Written as DNA, the CDR3 is TGTGCCAGCAGTGTGGTGGGGCCCTACGAGCAGTACTTC.

This rearrangement joins TRBV7-2 to TRBJ1-5; no definite D call. Germline values: CDR1 SGHTA, CDR2 FQGNSA. The V end lost 0 bases, the J end lost 3 bases, and 6 bases lay between the germline ends. The length of the CDR3 is 14 residues. The CDR3 sequence is CASSLAQHNQPQHF. CDR3 sequence (DNA): TGTGCCAGCAGCTTAGCGCAGCACAATCAGCCCCAGCATTTT.

This clonotype turned up a few times. V and J are TRBV29-1 and TRBJ1-2; 7 positions agree with TRBD1. The junction had 3 bases not matched to a gene; V was cut back by 4 bases and J by 4 bases. Germline V lookup: CDR1 SQVTM, CDR2 ANQGSEA. CDR3 length: 12 residues. Written as DNA, the CDR3 is TGCAGCGTTGGGACAGGAGCCTATGGCTACACCTTC. This translates into CSVGTGAYGYTF. The full variable domain, in which reference TRBV29-1 and TRBJ1-2 provide the parts outside the CDR3, is SAVISQKPSRDICQRGTSLTIQCQVDSQVTMMFWYRQQPGQSLTLIATANQGSEATYESGFVIDKFPISRPNLTFSTLTVSNMSPEDSSIYLCSVGTGAYGYTFGSGTRLTVV.

In this sample, this clonotype turned up many times. The chain joins TRBV4-3 to TRBJ2-1, with 13 nucleotides matching TRBD2. Trimming at V came to 2 bases and at J to 8 bases, leaving 6 bases not matched to a gene. Germline-derived CDR1 and CDR2 are LGHNA and YSLEER. This CDR3 has 16 amino acids. The CDR3 nucleotides are TGCGCCAGCAGCCAAACCGGGACTAGCGGGGCGGATGAGCAGTTCTTC. As protein: CASSQTGTSGADEQFF.

The chain employs TRBV2 and TRBJ1-2, with a possible D match to TRBD1 (6 bases). The germline CDR1 and CDR2 sequences are SNHLY and FYNNEI. The CDR3 is 15 residues long. Trimming shortened V by 2 bases and J by 4 bases, and 14 bases separated the two germline ends. The CDR3 here is CASSESGARGYGYTF. The CDR3 DNA is TGTGCCAGCAGTGAATCGGGTGCCAGGGGCTATGGCTACACCTTC.

This clonotype was recorded only once. The chain couples TRBV28 to TRBJ2-7, with 8 bases matching TRBD1. Germline V gene data show CDR1 as MDHEN and CDR2 as SYDVKM. Trimming cost V 10 bases and J 4 bases; bases outside gene matches: 12. The length of the CDR3 is 14 residues. The CDR3 loop reads CAILAGTGRYEQYF. Written as DNA, the CDR3 is TGTGCCATCCTGGCCGGGACAGGCAGATACGAGCAGTACTTC. Variable domain in full (rest from reference TRBV28 and TRBJ2-7): DVKVTQSSRYLVKRTGEKVFLECVQDMDHENMFWYRQDPGLGLRLIYFSYDVKMKEKGDIPEGYSVSREKKERFSLILESASTNQTSMYLCAILAGTGRYEQYFGPGTRLTVT.

This chain links TRBV6-2 or TRBV6-3 with TRBJ1-1, with 11 positions matching TRBD1. J lost 4 bases, V lost 3 bases, and 4 bases had no gene match. CDR3 size: 15 residues. The germline gives CDR1 MNHEY, CDR2 SVGEGT. CDR3 DNA: TGTGCCAGCAGTTATTACGGACAGGGGGCCACTGAAGCTTTCTTT. It yields the protein CASSYYGQGATEAFF.

This rearrangement joins TRBV20-1 to TRBJ2-7; TRBD2 is a possible D gene (5 bases). V lost 5 bases, J lost 5 bases, and 16 bases lay in between. The CDR3 is 13 amino acids. Germline V gives CDR1 DFQATT, CDR2 SNEGSKA (reference sequence). CDR3 in amino acids: CSAPYFDGNEQYF. The CDR3 DNA sequence: TGCAGTGCTCCATACTTCGACGGGAACGAGCAGTACTTC.